This T cell receptor (beta chain) was sequenced during a study of vaccination effects on CD4 cells after COVID-19. For the study at large: Within the ViraFEST assay, antigen-specific CD4+ T cells underwent expansion with viral peptide pools prior to sequencing.

The V segment lost 6 bases and the J segment 4 bases; nucleotides outside the gene matches: 7. Germline assignment: CDR1 MNHEY and CDR2 SVGAGI. This CDR3 spans 14 amino acids. This clone was picked up one time. Its antigen is undetermined. Data came from immunoSEQ multiplex PCR; TCRdb stores just in-frame clones and leaves some out. The sample records about 66,000 clones, roughly 80% being singletons. The culture ran for around nine days, and then CD4+ T cells were isolated. Participants received two doses of either the BNT162b2 or mRNA-1273 vaccine. Cultures had half their medium replaced with IL-2 medium on days 3 and 7.

The starting material was CD4+ T cells from PBMCs cultured without peptide, obtained after COVID-19 vaccination. The rearrangement uses TRBV6-5 and TRBJ1-1, with 8 bases that match TRBD1. The sequence was collected from a human donor who received a COVID-19 vaccine. The CDR3 nucleotides are TGTGCCAGCAGCACTCCAGGGGGCCGCACTGAAGCTTTCTTT. Its translation: CASSTPGGRTEAFF.